This TCR beta chain was identified in a study of blood T cell repertoires in COVID-19. Study at large: Samples representing acute and convalescent COVID-19 were sourced from the United States, Italy and Spain. T cells, B-cell-depleted T cells, or PBMCs provided the cDNA or gDNA that served as material.

A remark on this clone: The junction shows a germline mismatch at one end, possibly a read error.

As handled by the study authors: Amplification from reference gene primers served as the basis for estimated nucleated cell counts. Clones were read by immunoSEQ multiplex PCR, and TCRdb kept only the in-frame ones, dropping some. From that table come the V and J calls and clone size; the DNA was used to work out D and trimming. The sample yields over 300,000 clones, roughly 85% seen once. Per the germline V gene, CDR1 is MNHEY and CDR2 is SVGAGI. The length of the CDR3 is 13 residues. What was sequenced was peripheral blood. The chain employs TRBV6-5 and TRBJ1-1, with 7 bases identical to TRBD1. The source is a human donor in a cohort sampled during active COVID-19. The CDR3 region has the DNA TGTGCCAGCAGTCAACAGGGGACTGGGGGGCGGGCGTTT. Protein: CASSQQGTGGRAF.